A single TCR beta chain is shown here with its context. This sample also contains other DNA sequences that code for the same CDR3. CDR3 length: 14 residues. Trimming took 3 bases from V and 5 from J; bases not matched to a gene: 3. Germline lookup yields CDR1 KGHSH and CDR2 LQKENI. Some clones are missing from TCRdb's copy, which holds only in-frame ones; the method was immunoSEQ multiplex PCR. The repertoire includes hundreds of thousands of clones, around 86% of them detected once, and 2% to 2.5% sits in the top ten. Donors were grouped by their self-reported clinical history. Two consecutive negative NP/OP PCR tests, clearance, or resolved symptoms defined Cohort 3 recovery. These data are taken from a study of blood T cell repertoires in COVID-19. Across the study: The United States, Italy and Spain provided the acute and convalescent COVID-19 samples. T cells, B-cell-depleted T cells, or PBMCs supplied cDNA or gDNA.

Input material: PBMCs or T cells enriched from blood (not recorded which). The receptor's source is a woman aged 45-65 years who had recovered from COVID-19. The chain combines TRBV18 with TRBJ1-4; 7 bases map to TRBD1. CDR3 sequence (DNA): TGTGCCAGCTCACCGAGGACAGGAAATGAAAAACTGTTTTTT. It is translated as CASSPRTGNEKLFF.